A single sample gave rise to the 14 T cell receptor beta chains below, sequenced in a study of blood T cell repertoires in COVID-19. The table came from immunoSEQ multiplex PCR; TCRdb's copy has only in-frame clones and leaves some out. The sample lists some 370,000 clones, around 87% seen once, with about 9.4% in the top ten. Material for sequencing was peripheral blood. The receptor source for this set is a woman aged 30 to 39 with COVID-19, enrolled during active disease.

J is TRBJ2-3 and V is TRBV19; 8 positions agree with TRBD1. CDR1 LNHDA and CDR2 SQIVND come from the germline V gene (reference sequence). The J segment lost 5 bases and the V segment lost 11 bases, leaving 9 bases of the junction unmatched. There are 13 residues in the CDR3. For the CDR3, the DNA is TGTGCCGTAAAAGGACAGGGAATAGATACGCAGTATTTT. Translated: CAVKGQGIDTQYF.

The V gene is TRBV18, the J gene TRBJ2-3; 8 nucleotides match TRBD2. Germline V gene data show CDR1 as KGHSH and CDR2 as LQKENI. The CDR3 has 15 residues. The trim removed 3 bases at V and 4 bases at J, leaving 6 bases unmatched. CDR3: CASSPLREGADTQYF. In nucleotides, the CDR3 is TGTGCCAGCTCACCCCTCCGGGAGGGGGCAGATACGCAGTATTTT. Filled out from reference TRBV18 and TRBJ2-3, the complete variable domain reads NAGVMQNPRHLVRRRGQEARLRCSPMKGHSHVYWYRQLPEEGLKFMVYLQKENIIDESGMPKERFSAEFPKEGPSILRIQQVVRGDSAAYFCASSPLREGADTQYFGPGTRLTVL.

Note on this clone: This CDR3 is also generated by other DNA sequences in the sample. V is TRBV28 and J is TRBJ2-2; no clear D gene. Trimming left V 5 bases short and J 3 bases short, with 7 bases between. Looked up from germline, CDR1 is MDHEN and CDR2 is SYDVKM. This CDR3 has 13 residues. The CDR3 coding sequence is TGTGCCAGCAGTCCCCCAGACACCGGGGAGCTGTTTTTT. Its translation is CASSPPDTGELFF.

The CDR3, as DNA: TGCGCCAGCAGCCCCGGGACTAGCGGGAGTGTTGAGCAGTTCTTC. This gives the protein CASSPGTSGSVEQFF. V usage is TRBV4-1 and J usage is TRBJ2-1; 14 positions match TRBD2. CDR1 is MGHRA, CDR2 YSYEKL, per germline. The junction had 5 bases not matched to a gene; V was cut back by 4 bases and J by 9 bases. The CDR3 sequence is 15 residues long.

CDR3 region: CASSSRQGVNTEAFF. CDR3 nucleotides: TGTGCCAGCAGCTCCCGACAGGGGGTGAACACTGAAGCTTTCTTT. The V call is TRBV11-2, the J call TRBJ1-1; 9 bases line up with TRBD1. CDR1 is SGHAT and CDR2 is FQNNGV in the germline V gene. This CDR3 region has 15 residues. V gave up 4 bases and J gave up 0 bases; unmatched junction bases: 3.

J is TRBJ2-1 and V is TRBV7-3; 8 nucleotides align to TRBD2. Per germline, CDR1 SGHTA and CDR2 FQGTGA. The V gene end was trimmed by 2 bases and the J gene end by 5 bases; junction bases not matched to a gene: 5. CDR3 length equals 15 residues. The CDR3 protein is CASSLSGLENNEQFF. The CDR3, as DNA: TGTGCCAGCAGCTTATCGGGACTAGAAAACAATGAGCAGTTCTTC.

The gene calls are TRBV27 and TRBJ2-3; TRBD2 aligns across 12 bases. Looked up from germline, CDR1 is MNHEY and CDR2 is SMNVEV (reference sequence). The CDR3 length is 16 residues. The junction had 3 bases not matched to a gene; V was cut back by 0 bases and J by 5 bases. The CDR3 sequence: CASSLSRGLAGDTQYF. CDR3 coding DNA: TGTGCCAGCAGTTTATCGAGGGGACTAGCGGGAGATACGCAGTATTTT.

Comment on this clone: The identical CDR3 is also encoded by other nucleotide sequences in the sample. CDR3 loop: CASSPWTGNTEAFF. CDR3 coding DNA: TGCGCCAGCAGCCCATGGACAGGGAACACTGAAGCTTTCTTT. This chain joins TRBV5-1 and TRBJ1-1; 7 bases fit TRBD1. The CDR3 covers 14 residues. Germline CDR1 SGHRS, CDR2 YFSETQ. J gave up 1 base and V 4 bases, and 4 bases lay outside the gene matches.

The V call is TRBV28, the J call TRBJ1-5; 7 bases are shared with TRBD1. There are 14 residues in the CDR3. Germline V gives CDR1 MDHEN, CDR2 SYDVKM. Trimming cost V 2 bases and J 9 bases; bases outside gene matches: 7. CDR3 sequence (DNA): TGTGCCAGCAGTTTAGGACAGGCCGCAGGGCCCCAGCATTTT. Translation gives CASSLGQAAGPQHF. The variable domain in full, completed from reference TRBV28 and TRBJ1-5, reads DVKVTQSSRYLVKRTGEKVFLECVQDMDHENMFWYRQDPGLGLRLIYFSYDVKMKEKGDIPEGYSVSREKKERFSLILESASTNQTSMYLCASSLGQAAGPQHFGDGTRLSIL.

This chain connects TRBV7-2 to TRBJ2-3; D is possibly TRBD1 (6 bases). Germline V gene data show CDR1 as SGHTA and CDR2 as FQGNSA. Trimming left V 7 bases short and J 2 bases short, with 22 bases between. The CDR3 sequence is 17 residues long. CDR3 sequence: CASTPGRPRQATDTQYF. The CDR3 nucleotides read TGTGCCAGCACCCCAGGACGTCCCCGACAGGCCACAGATACGCAGTATTTT.

A few counts support this clone. The chain links TRBV28 to TRBJ2-5; 7 bases line up with TRBD2. V was pared by 3 bases and J by 3 bases, with 7 bases of the junction left unmatched. This CDR3 has 15 residues. Germline loops: CDR1 MDHEN, CDR2 SYDVKM. This CDR3 is CASSFRGGSKETQYF. For the CDR3, the DNA is TGTGCCAGCAGTTTCCGAGGCGGGAGTAAAGAGACCCAGTACTTC.

The V call is TRBV24-1, the J call TRBJ2-1; 9 nucleotides line up with TRBD2. The CDR3 runs to 17 residues. CDR1 and CDR2 (germline): KGHDR, SFDVKD. V lost 9 bases, J lost 7 bases, and 18 bases stayed unmatched. CDR3 sequence reads: CATAPAPGREGRNEQFF. In nucleotides, the CDR3 is TGTGCCACCGCACCTGCGCCGGGGCGGGAGGGCCGGAATGAGCAGTTCTTC.

This chain joins TRBV12-3 or TRBV12-4 and TRBJ1-2; D is undetermined. The CDR3 extends over 13 amino acids. V shed 5 bases and J shed 2 bases, with 9 bases lying between them. CDR3 DNA: TGTGCCAGCAGTATCGGACTCAACTATGGCTACACCTTC. Amino acids: CASSIGLNYGYTF.

V gene TRBV2 combines with J gene TRBJ2-7, with 8 bases matching TRBD1. Trimming at V came to 7 bases and at J to 2 bases, leaving 4 bases not matched to a gene. The germline CDR1 and CDR2 sequences are SNHLY and FYNNEI. The CDR3 is 13 amino acids. CDR3 coding DNA: TGTGCCAGCATCCCGACAGGGGCCTACGAGCAGTACTTC. This gives the protein CASIPTGAYEQYF.